One sample yielded the 20 T cell receptor beta chains listed below, sequenced in a study of OX40 agonist ivuxolimab in advanced cancers. Profiled with immunoSEQ multiplex PCR; TCRdb holds only in-frame clones, not every one. In the table there are fewer than 80,000 clones, 89% of which are singletons. The material sequenced was CD4+ or CD8+ T cells sorted from blood, taken in a trial of the OX40 agonist ivuxolimab. These receptors all stem from an adult with an advanced solid tumor such as melanoma, head and neck, liver or kidney cancer.

The genes are TRBV6-4 and TRBJ2-7; 8 bases match TRBD1. Trimming cost V 5 bases and J 0 bases; bases outside gene matches: 6. Germline CDR1 reads MRHNA; CDR2 reads SNTAGT. The CDR3 has 15 residues. CDR3 in amino acids: CASSSRTGNSYEQYF. CDR3 sequence (DNA): TGTGCCAGCAGTTCCAGGACAGGGAACTCCTACGAGCAGTACTTC.

The chain uses TRBV27 and TRBJ1-5, with D possibly TRBD1 on 5 matching bases. Germline V lookup: CDR1 MNHEY, CDR2 SMNVEV (reference sequence). CDR3 length: 12 amino acids. The V gene lost 3 bases and the J gene lost 13 bases, with 13 bases spanning the gap. Here the CDR3 reads CASSFAGGSQHF. The CDR3, as DNA: TGTGCCAGCAGTTTTGCCGGGGGTTCACAGCATTTT.

This rearrangement joins TRBV9 to TRBJ2-2; D unresolved. The CDR3 runs 11 residues. Trimming took 6 bases from V and 7 from J, leaving 7 bases between them. Germline CDR1 and CDR2: SGDLS and YYNGEE. The CDR3 DNA sequence: TGTGCCAGCAATGGAGACGGGGAGCTGTTTTTT. Translating it yields CASNGDGELFF. Variable domain in full (rest from reference TRBV9 and TRBJ2-2): DSGVTQTPKHLITATGQRVTLRCSPRSGDLSVYWYQQSLDQGLQFLIQYYNGEERAKGNILERFSAQQFPDLHSELNLSSLELGDSALYFCASNGDGELFFGEGSRLTVL.

This clone was detected only a few times. The CDR3 protein is CASSSTSGGSTDTQYF. In DNA form, the CDR3 reads TGTGCCAGCAGCTCCACTAGCGGGGGGAGCACAGATACGCAGTATTTT. The chain combines TRBV7-9 with TRBJ2-3; 12 nucleotides line up with TRBD2. Germline V gene lookup returns CDR1 SEHNR and CDR2 FQNEAQ (reference sequence). CDR3 length: 16 amino acids. Losses at the gene ends were 4 bases for V and 0 bases for J; bases not matched to a gene: 2.

The chain combines TRBV18 with TRBJ2-2; no reliable D call. The CDR3 totals 15 residues. From germline, CDR1 is KGHSH and CDR2 LQKENI. Deletions cut 2 bases from V and 4 bases from J, with 11 bases between. CDR3 sequence reads: CASSPMGDLTGELFF. The CDR3 DNA reads as TGTGCCAGCTCACCAATGGGCGATCTCACCGGGGAGCTGTTTTTT.

This sequence joins TRBV10-2 and TRBJ2-7, with D uncertain. CDR3 length equals 10 residues. Trimming took 7 bases from V and 3 from J, leaving 4 bases between them. CDR1 WSHSY and CDR2 SAAADI come from the germline V gene. The DNA of the CDR3 is TGCGCCAGCATGGACTACGAGCAGTACTTC. Translation: CASMDYEQYF.

CDR3 residues: CASSLDRVGGELFF. CDR3 in DNA: TGTGCCAGCAGCTTGGACAGGGTCGGCGGGGAGCTGTTTTTT. J is TRBJ2-2 and V is TRBV5-4, with D possibly matching TRBD1 (6 bases). The ends were cut back, 0 bases at V and 7 bases at J, with 10 bases in the middle. In germline, CDR1 is SGHNT, CDR2 YYREEE (reference sequence). The CDR3 is made up of 14 amino acids. The full variable domain, its missing parts supplied by reference TRBV5-4 and TRBJ2-2, is ETGVTQSPTHLIKTRGQQVTLRCSSQSGHNTVSWYQQALGQGPQFIFQYYREEENGRGNFPPRFSGLQFPNYSSELNVNALELDDSALYLCASSLDRVGGELFFGEGSRLTVL.

V and J are TRBV28 and TRBJ2-5; tentative D call: TRBD1 (6 bases). Germline CDR1 is MDHEN and CDR2 is SYDVKM. Trimming stripped 2 bases from V and 0 bases from J, with 10 bases between. The length of the CDR3 is 15 residues. CDR3 loop: CASSLRGSYQETQYF. In nucleotides, the CDR3 is TGTGCCAGCAGTTTAAGGGGGTCATACCAAGAGACCCAGTACTTC.

This rearrangement joins TRBV9 to TRBJ2-1, with 13 positions matching TRBD2. Germline assignment: CDR1 SGDLS and CDR2 YYNGEE. The V segment lost 3 bases and the J segment 6 bases; nucleotides outside the gene matches: 6. This CDR3 region has 16 residues. The CDR3 is CASSGLAGGKFNEQFF. The CDR3 nucleotides read TGTGCCAGCAGCGGACTAGCGGGGGGTAAATTCAATGAGCAGTTCTTC.

V is TRBV7-2 and J is TRBJ2-5, with 11 bases identical to TRBD2. V lost 5 bases and J lost 4; bases outside the gene matches: 3. CDR1 and CDR2 (germline): SGHTA, FQGNSA. The CDR3 totals 14 residues. In DNA form, the CDR3 reads TGTGCCAGCAGCCCCGGGACTAGCGGAGAGACCCAGTACTTC. Protein product: CASSPGTSGETQYF.

The CDR3 nucleotides are TGTGCCATCAGTGAGGGGAAAGATACGCAGTATTTT. Translation gives CAISEGKDTQYF. This chain joins TRBV10-3 and TRBJ2-3, with D unclear. Germline V gene sequence: CDR1 ENHRY, CDR2 SYGVKD. Trimming took 2 bases from V and 5 from J, leaving 5 bases between them. This CDR3 spans 12 amino acids.

The rearrangement joins TRBV7-9 to TRBJ1-1; D gene unclear. CDR1 is SEHNR, CDR2 FQNEAQ, per germline (reference sequence). V was cut by 1 base and J by 2 bases, with 8 bases left in between. The CDR3 covers 14 residues. The CDR3 sequence is CASSLEVTNTEAFF. The CDR3 DNA sequence: TGTGCCAGCAGCTTAGAGGTTACTAACACTGAAGCTTTCTTT.

This sequence joins TRBV5-1 and TRBJ2-5; tentative D call: TRBD1 (6 bases). V lost 4 bases and J 5 bases, leaving 24 bases between the germline ends. There are 17 residues in the CDR3. The germline V gene encodes CDR1 SGHRS and CDR2 YFSETQ. The chain's CDR3 is CASSLELQGFGEETQYF. The DNA for the CDR3 is TGCGCCAGCAGCCTCGAGCTTCAGGGGTTCGGTGAGGAGACCCAGTACTTC.

This rearrangement joins TRBV6-1 to TRBJ2-3, with D perhaps given as TRBD1 or TRBD2 (5 bases each). Trimming left V 1 base short and J 1 base short, with 15 bases between. Germline loops: CDR1 MNHNS, CDR2 SASEGT. The CDR3 contains 17 residues. CDR3 protein: CASSEDLLGVGTDTQYF. In DNA form, the CDR3 reads TGTGCCAGCAGTGAAGACCTATTGGGGGTGGGCACAGATACGCAGTATTTT.

The chain carries TRBV7-9 and TRBJ2-1; D gene uncertain. The CDR3 has 13 residues. Trimming shortened V by 4 bases and J by 5 bases, and 9 bases separated the two germline ends. Germline V gene data show CDR1 as SEHNR and CDR2 as FQNEAQ (reference sequence). CDR3 loop: CASSSRFDNEQFF. The DNA of the CDR3 is TGTGCCAGCAGCTCCCGTTTCGACAATGAGCAGTTCTTC.

There are a few counts of this clone. V gene TRBV25-1 combines with J gene TRBJ1-4; TRBD1 agrees at 9 bases. The V gene end was trimmed by 6 bases and the J gene end by 8 bases; junction bases not matched to a gene: 4. CDR3 length: 13 residues. Per the germline V gene, CDR1 is MGHDK and CDR2 is SYGVNS. The CDR3 coding sequence is TGTGCCAGCAGGCCAGACAGGGGGGAAAAACTGTTTTTT. Translating it yields CASRPDRGEKLFF. The entire variable domain, with the rest obtained from reference TRBV25-1 and TRBJ1-4, is as follows: EADIYQTPRYLVIGTGKKITLECSQTMGHDKMYWYQQDPGMELHLIHYSYGVNSTEKGDLSSESTVSRIRTEHFPLTLESARPSHTSQYLCASRPDRGEKLFFGSGTQLSVL.

This chain uses TRBV23-1 with TRBJ2-1; a weak D match, TRBD1 (5 bases). TRBV23-1 qualifies as an ORF whose function is uncertain. The CDR3 runs 15 residues. With 1 base removed from V and 10 bases from J, the gap between germline ends came to 17 bases. CDR3: CASSQFKGPQREQFF. CDR3 nucleotide sequence: TGCGCCAGCAGTCAATTTAAGGGGCCCCAAAGGGAGCAGTTCTTC.

The rearrangement links TRBV4-1 to TRBJ2-7; the D gene is possibly TRBD2 (5 bases). Trimming took 2 bases from V and 2 from J, leaving 13 bases between them. Germline CDR1 and CDR2: MGHRA and YSYEKL. The CDR3 consists of 15 residues. DNA for the CDR3: TGCGCCAGCAGCCAATTACTAGGACCCGCCTACGAGCAGTACTTC. Residues: CASSQLLGPAYEQYF.

The chain joins TRBV25-1 to TRBJ2-7; D is undetermined. V was cut by 0 bases and J by 4 bases, with 7 bases left in between. Germline V gives CDR1 MGHDK, CDR2 SYGVNS. The CDR3 sequence is 13 residues long. CDR3 DNA sequence: TGTGCCAGCAGTGAATATTTGGGGTACGAGCAGTACTTC. Residues: CASSEYLGYEQYF.

The chain couples TRBV5-4 to TRBJ2-1; TRBD2 agrees at 13 bases. The V gene's germline CDR1 is SGHNT and CDR2 YYREEE (reference sequence). The CDR3 runs 19 residues. V dropped 4 bases and J dropped 4; count of bases not matched to a gene: 14. CDR3 amino acids: CASSPGLAGDPRGYNEQFF. For the CDR3, the DNA is TGTGCCAGCAGCCCTGGACTAGCGGGAGACCCCCGTGGTTACAATGAGCAGTTCTTC.